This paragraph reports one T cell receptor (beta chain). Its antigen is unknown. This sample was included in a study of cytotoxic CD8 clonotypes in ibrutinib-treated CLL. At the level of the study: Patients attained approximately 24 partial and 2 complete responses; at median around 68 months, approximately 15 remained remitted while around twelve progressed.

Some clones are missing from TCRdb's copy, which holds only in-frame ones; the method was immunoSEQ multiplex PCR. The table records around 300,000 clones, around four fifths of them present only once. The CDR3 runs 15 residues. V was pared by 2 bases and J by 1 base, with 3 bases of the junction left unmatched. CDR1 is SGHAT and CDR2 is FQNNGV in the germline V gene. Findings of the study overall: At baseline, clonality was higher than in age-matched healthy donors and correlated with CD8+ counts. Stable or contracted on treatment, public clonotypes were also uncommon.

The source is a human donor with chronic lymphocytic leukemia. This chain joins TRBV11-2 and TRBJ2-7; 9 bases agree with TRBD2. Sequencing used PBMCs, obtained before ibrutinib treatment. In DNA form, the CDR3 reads TGTGCCAGCAGCTTAATTAGCGGGAGATCCTACGAGCAGTACTTC. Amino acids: CASSLISGRSYEQYF.